This T cell receptor (beta chain) was identified during a study of blood T cell repertoires in COVID-19. Background on the study: Donors in the United States, Italy and Spain gave samples during acute or convalescent COVID-19. From T cells, B-cell-depleted T cells, or PBMCs came the material, which was cDNA or gDNA.

In the original workflow: Reference gene primer amplification in the assay estimated nucleated cell counts. Assay: immunoSEQ multiplex PCR; the TCRdb copy retains only in-frame clones and omits some. V, J and clone size derive from that table, while D and trimming were established from the DNA sequence. The sample includes about 120,000 clones, 75% to 85% of them seen just once. The CDR3 runs 13 residues. With 1 base removed from V and 3 bases from J, the gap between germline ends came to 7 bases. Source material: peripheral blood. The TCR sequence derives from a man aged 35-49 years with active or convalescent COVID-19. The chain combines TRBV12-3 or TRBV12-4 with TRBJ2-7; D is unclear. CDR3 region: CASSLDEIYEQYF. CDR3 in DNA: TGTGCCAGCAGTTTAGACGAGATCTACGAGCAGTACTTC.